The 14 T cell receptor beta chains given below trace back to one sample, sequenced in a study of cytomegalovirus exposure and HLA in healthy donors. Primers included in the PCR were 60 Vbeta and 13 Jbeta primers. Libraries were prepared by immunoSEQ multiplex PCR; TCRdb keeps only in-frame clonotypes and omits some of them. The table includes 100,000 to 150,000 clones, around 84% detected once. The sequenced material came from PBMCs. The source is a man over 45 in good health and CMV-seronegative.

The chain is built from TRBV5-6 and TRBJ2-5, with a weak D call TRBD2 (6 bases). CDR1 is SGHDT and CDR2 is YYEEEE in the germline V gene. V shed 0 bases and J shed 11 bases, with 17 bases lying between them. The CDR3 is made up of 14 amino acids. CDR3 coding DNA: TGTGCCAGCAGCTTGGTGGCGGGGTCCTCGGAGCAGTACTTC. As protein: CASSLVAGSSEQYF.

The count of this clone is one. The CDR3 is CATSIHPSRVSNYGYTF. In nucleotides, the CDR3 is TGTGCCACCAGCATCCACCCCAGCAGGGTTTCTAACTATGGCTACACCTTC. The chain combines TRBV15 with TRBJ1-2; maybe TRBD1 (5 bases). Germline V gene data show CDR1 as LNHNV and CDR2 as YYDKDF (reference sequence). This CDR3 has 17 amino acids. V lost 4 bases and J 0 bases, leaving 18 bases between the germline ends.

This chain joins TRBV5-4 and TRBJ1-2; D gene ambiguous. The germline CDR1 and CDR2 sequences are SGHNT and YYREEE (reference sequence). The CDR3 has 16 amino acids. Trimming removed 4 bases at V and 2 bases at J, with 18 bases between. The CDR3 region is CASSPRGRGSNYGYTF. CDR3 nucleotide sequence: TGTGCCAGCAGCCCACGAGGGCGCGGATCAAACTATGGCTACACCTTC.

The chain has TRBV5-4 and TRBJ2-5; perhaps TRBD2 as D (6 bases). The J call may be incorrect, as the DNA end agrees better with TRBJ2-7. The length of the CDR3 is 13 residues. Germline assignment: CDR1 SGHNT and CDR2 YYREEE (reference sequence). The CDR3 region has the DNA TGTGCCAGCAGCTTACGGGGGTTCTACGAGCAGTACTTC. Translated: CASSLRGFYEQYF.

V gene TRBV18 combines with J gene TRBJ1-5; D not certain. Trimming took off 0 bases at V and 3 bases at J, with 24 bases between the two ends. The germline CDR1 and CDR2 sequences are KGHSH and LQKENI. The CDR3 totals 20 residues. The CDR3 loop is CASSPPRLLAEDAPNQPQHF. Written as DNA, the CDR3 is TGTGCCAGCTCACCACCAAGGCTCTTAGCGGAAGATGCACCCAATCAGCCCCAGCATTTT.

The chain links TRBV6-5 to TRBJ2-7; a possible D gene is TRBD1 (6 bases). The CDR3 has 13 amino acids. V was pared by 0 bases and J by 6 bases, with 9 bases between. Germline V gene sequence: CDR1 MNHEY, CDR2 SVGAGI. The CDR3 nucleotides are TGTGCCAGCAGTTACTCGGACAGTAGCGAGCAGTACTTC. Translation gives CASSYSDSSEQYF.

CDR3 region: CASSPARVNTEAFF. The DNA for the CDR3 is TGTGCCAGCAGTCCCGCCAGGGTGAACACTGAAGCTTTCTTT. J is TRBJ1-1 and V is TRBV2; a possible D gene is TRBD1 (5 bases). The CDR3 runs to 14 residues. V was pared by 5 bases and J by 0 bases, with 10 bases between. Germline V CDR1 and CDR2: SNHLY, FYNNEI. Together with reference TRBV2 and TRBJ1-1, the CDR3 gives the full variable domain: EPEVTQTPSHQVTQMGQEVILRCVPISNHLYFYWYRQILGQKVEFLVSFYNNEISEKSEIFDDQFSVERPDGSNFTLKIRSTKLEDSAMYFCASSPARVNTEAFFGQGTRLTVV.

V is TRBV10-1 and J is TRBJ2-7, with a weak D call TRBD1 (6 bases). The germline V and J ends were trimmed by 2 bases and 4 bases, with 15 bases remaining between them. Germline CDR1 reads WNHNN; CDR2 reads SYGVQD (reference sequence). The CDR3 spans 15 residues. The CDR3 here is CASSEILGAVYEQYF. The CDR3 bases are TGCGCCAGCAGTGAGATTTTGGGGGCTGTGTACGAGCAGTACTTC.

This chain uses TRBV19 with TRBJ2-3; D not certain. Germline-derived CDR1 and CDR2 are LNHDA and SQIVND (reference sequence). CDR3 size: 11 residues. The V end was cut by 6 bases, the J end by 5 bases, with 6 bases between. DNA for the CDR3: TGTGCCAGTAGAACAATAGATACGCAGTATTTT. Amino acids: CASRTIDTQYF.

CDR3 bases: TGTGCCAGCAGCTTAGACGGGGTTGAGCAGTACTTC. It encodes CASSLDGVEQYF. The chain combines TRBV7-9 with TRBJ2-7; possible D gene TRBD2, 5 bases. There are 12 residues in the CDR3. V gave up 1 base and J gave up 7 bases, with 8 bases separating them. In germline, CDR1 is SEHNR, CDR2 FQNEAQ (reference sequence).

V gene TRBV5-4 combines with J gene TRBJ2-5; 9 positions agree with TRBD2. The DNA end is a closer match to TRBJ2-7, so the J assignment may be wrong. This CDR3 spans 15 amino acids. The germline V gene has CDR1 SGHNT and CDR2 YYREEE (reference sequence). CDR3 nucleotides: TGTGCCAGCAGCGCCGGGACTAGCATCTCCTACGAGCAGTACTTC. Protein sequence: CASSAGTSISYEQYF.

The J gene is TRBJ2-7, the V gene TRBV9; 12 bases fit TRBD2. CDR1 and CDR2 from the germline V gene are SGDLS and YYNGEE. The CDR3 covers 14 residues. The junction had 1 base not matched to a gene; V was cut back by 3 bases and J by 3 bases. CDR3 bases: TGTGCCAGCAGCGCGGGACTAGCGGGCTACGAGCAGTACTTC. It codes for CASSAGLAGYEQYF.

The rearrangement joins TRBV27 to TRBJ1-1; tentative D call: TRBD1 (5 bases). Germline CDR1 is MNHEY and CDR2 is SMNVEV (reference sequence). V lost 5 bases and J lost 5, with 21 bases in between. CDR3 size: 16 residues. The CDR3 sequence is CASSQQVRLLRTEAFF. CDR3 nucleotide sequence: TGTGCCAGCAGTCAACAGGTGAGGCTCCTGCGTACTGAAGCTTTCTTT.

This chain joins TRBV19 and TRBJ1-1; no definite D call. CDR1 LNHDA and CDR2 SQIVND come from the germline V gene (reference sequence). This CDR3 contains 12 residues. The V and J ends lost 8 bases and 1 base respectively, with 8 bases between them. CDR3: CASDFGNTEAFF. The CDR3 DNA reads TGTGCCAGTGACTTTGGGAACACTGAAGCTTTCTTT.